These 30 T cell receptor beta chains came from one sample sequenced in a study of blood T cell repertoires in COVID-19. Sequenced by immunoSEQ multiplex PCR; TCRdb stores in-frame clones only, minus some. The table includes more than 15,000 clones, 85% to 90% detected once. Specimen: peripheral blood. The receptors originated from a man in his 60s with acute or convalescent COVID-19.

This clone rates as medium-sized. V is TRBV27 and J is TRBJ2-1, with D perhaps TRBD1 (6 bases). The CDR3 runs to 15 residues. Trimming removed 2 bases at V and 4 bases at J, with 12 bases between. The germline gives CDR1 MNHEY, CDR2 SMNVEV (reference sequence). CDR3 sequence reads: CASSLAGTPYNEQFF. DNA of the CDR3: TGTGCCAGCAGTTTAGCAGGGACACCTTACAATGAGCAGTTCTTC.

The rearrangement joins TRBV30 to TRBJ1-4; no clear D gene. Trimming cost V 4 bases and J 10 bases, with 16 bases left between them. The CDR3 contains 13 residues. Per germline, CDR1 GTSNPN and CDR2 SVGIG (reference sequence). CDR3 bases: TGTGCCTGGATCCGTCCGGGAGAAGGAAAACTGTTTTTT. This codes for CAWIRPGEGKLFF.

The CDR3 loop reads CAWRATGGDTEAFF. The CDR3 DNA reads as TGTGCCTGGAGAGCAACAGGGGGAGACACTGAAGCTTTCTTT. The rearrangement uses TRBV30 and TRBJ1-1, with TRBD1 identical over 8 bases. The CDR3 contains 14 residues. J was trimmed by 3 bases and V by 3 bases; bases with no gene match: 6. Germline assignment: CDR1 GTSNPN and CDR2 SVGIG (reference sequence).

V gene TRBV6-1 combines with J gene TRBJ2-6; TRBD2 matches 7 bases. The trim removed 2 bases at V and 0 bases at J, leaving 10 bases unmatched. The CDR3 sequence is 19 residues long. Germline loops: CDR1 MNHNS, CDR2 SASEGT. The CDR3 DNA reads as TGTGCCAGCAGTGAATTTGGGCTGACGGGGGGCTCTGGGGCCAACGTCCTGACTTTC. Encoded protein: CASSEFGLTGGSGANVLTF.

The V gene is TRBV4-1, the J gene TRBJ2-3; 10 nucleotides line up with TRBD1. This CDR3 contains 17 residues. The J segment lost 4 bases and the V segment lost 0 bases, leaving 7 bases of the junction unmatched. Germline V lookup: CDR1 MGHRA, CDR2 YSYEKL. The CDR3 here is CASSQEGPGQGADTQYF. Written as DNA, the CDR3 is TGCGCCAGCAGCCAAGAGGGCCCAGGACAGGGGGCAGATACGCAGTATTTT.

J is TRBJ2-5 and V is TRBV28; D ambiguous. Trimming pared 6 bases from V and 4 bases from J, leaving 3 bases between. CDR1 and CDR2 from the germline V gene are MDHEN and SYDVKM. The CDR3 extends over 10 amino acids. The CDR3 DNA sequence: TGTGCCAGCAGGAGAGAGACCCAGTACTTC. Translated, it gives CASRRETQYF.

V gene TRBV28 combines with J gene TRBJ1-1; 7 bases align to TRBD1. Germline lookup yields CDR1 MDHEN and CDR2 SYDVKM. V lost 10 bases to trimming and J lost 3 bases; unmatched junction nucleotides: 5. The CDR3 is made up of 12 amino acids. The CDR3 region is CATSGGHTEAFF. CDR3 DNA: TGTGCCACGTCAGGGGGACACACTGAAGCTTTCTTT.

The chain joins TRBV7-9 to TRBJ2-2; TRBD1 might be the D (6 bases). V gave up 5 bases and J gave up 3 bases, with 10 bases separating them. This CDR3 is built from 14 residues. Looked up from germline, CDR1 is SEHNR and CDR2 is FQNEAQ (reference sequence). The CDR3 bases are TGTGCCAGCAGCGGGGGCAGGGACACCGGGGAGCTGTTTTTT. The encoded protein is CASSGGRDTGELFF.

The chain couples TRBV6-2 or TRBV6-3 to TRBJ2-1; TRBD1 might be the D (6 bases). CDR1 is MNHEY, CDR2 SVGEGT, per germline. V was pared by 5 bases and J by 6 bases, with 11 bases between. The CDR3 extends over 13 amino acids. The CDR3 spells CASSQTGSNEQFF. The CDR3 region has the DNA TGTGCCAGCAGTCAAACAGGGTCCAATGAGCAGTTCTTC.

By sample share, this clone is large (0.1 to 1%). The rearrangement joins TRBV6-6 to TRBJ2-1; no definite D call. CDR1 and CDR2 (germline): MNHNY, SVGAGI (reference sequence). This CDR3 region has 15 residues. Trimming took 6 bases from V and 7 from J, leaving 19 bases between them. The CDR3 here is CASRTLEIGTNEQFF. In nucleotides, the CDR3 is TGTGCCAGCAGAACCCTAGAGATCGGTACTAATGAGCAGTTCTTC.

The chain links TRBV30 to TRBJ1-4, with a weak D call TRBD1 (5 bases). V lost 1 base to trimming and J lost 11 bases, with 11 bases between them. The germline V gene encodes CDR1 GTSNPN and CDR2 SVGIG (reference sequence). The CDR3 sequence is 12 residues long. CDR3 residues: CAWSEDRGKLFF. The CDR3 DNA reads as TGTGCCTGGAGTGAGGATCGGGGGAAACTGTTTTTT.

J is TRBJ1-2 and V is TRBV15; D gene ambiguous. The CDR3 contains 13 residues. Trimming pared 3 bases from V and 0 bases from J, leaving 5 bases between. From germline, CDR1 is LNHNV and CDR2 YYDKDF (reference sequence). The CDR3 DNA sequence: TGTGCCACCAGCAGGGGAGCTAACTATGGCTACACCTTC. Translation: CATSRGANYGYTF.

The chain is built from TRBV28 and TRBJ2-3; 12 bases match TRBD2. CDR1 and CDR2 (germline): MDHEN, SYDVKM. Losses at the gene ends were 6 bases for V and 3 bases for J; bases not matched to a gene: 4. The CDR3 contains 15 residues. CDR3: CASSRLAGVTDTQYF. CDR3 DNA: TGTGCCAGCAGCCGACTAGCGGGAGTTACAGATACGCAGTATTTT. Drawing the rest from reference TRBV28 and TRBJ2-3, the complete variable domain is DVKVTQSSRYLVKRTGEKVFLECVQDMDHENMFWYRQDPGLGLRLIYFSYDVKMKEKGDIPEGYSVSREKKERFSLILESASTNQTSMYLCASSRLAGVTDTQYFGPGTRLTVL.

The chain couples TRBV4-2 to TRBJ1-5; 7 bases are a match to TRBD1. Germline values: CDR1 LGHNA, CDR2 YNFKEQ. V shed 0 bases and J 4 bases; nucleotides not matched to a gene: 6. This CDR3 comprises 16 residues. The CDR3 bases are TGTGCCAGCAGCCAAGAAGGAGGGGGCTCGAATCAGCCCCAGCATTTT. Translating gives CASSQEGGGSNQPQHF.

V and J are TRBV10-2 and TRBJ1-5; a weak D match, TRBD1 (6 bases). Per the germline V gene, CDR1 is WSHSY and CDR2 is SAAADI. The length of the CDR3 is 17 residues. The V end was cut by 0 bases, the J end by 3 bases, with 15 bases between. In nucleotides, the CDR3 is TGCGCCAGCAGTGAGTCGACAGGCCCCGTGAACAATCAGCCCCAGCATTTT. This gives the protein CASSESTGPVNNQPQHF.

This clone was observed once. The chain links TRBV9 to TRBJ2-7, with D maybe TRBD2 (5 bases). The CDR3 runs 16 residues. The germline V gene has CDR1 SGDLS and CDR2 YYNGEE. The V end lost 4 bases, the J end lost 5 bases, and 22 bases lay between the germline ends. In DNA, the CDR3 is TGTGCCAGCAGCCCAGTAGCGCTCCTAATTATTGACGAGCAGTACTTC. It codes for CASSPVALLIIDEQYF. Filled out from reference TRBV9 and TRBJ2-7, the complete variable domain reads DSGVTQTPKHLITATGQRVTLRCSPRSGDLSVYWYQQSLDQGLQFLIQYYNGEERAKGNILERFSAQQFPDLHSELNLSSLELGDSALYFCASSPVALLIIDEQYFGPGTRLTVT.

V usage is TRBV5-1 and J usage is TRBJ2-7; TRBD1 might be the D (6 bases). CDR1 SGHRS and CDR2 YFSETQ come from the germline V gene. V lost 2 bases and J lost 3, with 12 bases in between. The CDR3 extends over 14 amino acids. CDR3 protein: CASSLLTGFYEQYF. The CDR3 DNA reads as TGCGCCAGCAGCTTACTTACAGGGTTCTACGAGCAGTACTTC.

This chain connects TRBV15 to TRBJ2-5, with 7 bases aligning to TRBD1. J was trimmed by 2 bases and V by 4 bases; bases with no gene match: 4. This CDR3 region has 14 residues. Germline CDR1 is LNHNV and CDR2 is YYDKDF (reference sequence). DNA for the CDR3: TGTGCCACCAGCACCGGGGACAGACAAGAGACCCAGTACTTC. Translating it yields CATSTGDRQETQYF.

The chain is built from TRBV2 and TRBJ1-5; D might be TRBD1 (6 bases). CDR1 is SNHLY, CDR2 FYNNEI, per germline. Between the trimmed V and J ends, which lost 2 bases and 7 bases, there was a span of 15 bases. This CDR3 region has 15 residues. The CDR3 spells CASSESGAGAQPQHF. In DNA form, the CDR3 reads TGTGCCAGCAGTGAATCGGGGGCGGGGGCCCAGCCCCAGCATTTT. The whole variable domain, remainder taken from reference TRBV2 and TRBJ1-5, is EPEVTQTPSHQVTQMGQEVILRCVPISNHLYFYWYRQILGQKVEFLVSFYNNEISEKSEIFDDQFSVERPDGSNFTLKIRSTKLEDSAMYFCASSESGAGAQPQHFGDGTRLSIL.

The chain links TRBV14 to TRBJ1-3, with D hard to call. V shed 1 base and J shed 0 bases, with 7 bases lying between them. The CDR3 covers 15 residues. Germline V gene sequence: CDR1 SGHDN, CDR2 FVKESK. In DNA form, the CDR3 reads TGTGCCAGCAGCCAAGCGGGTATCTCTGGAAACACCATATATTTT. As protein: CASSQAGISGNTIYF.

CDR3 region: CASSHLQHYSNQPQHF. The DNA of the CDR3 is TGCGCCAGCAGTCACCTACAGCATTATAGCAATCAGCCCCAGCATTTT. This chain links TRBV23-1 with TRBJ1-5; D is uncertain. TRBV23-1 is reported as an ORF; its role is uncertain. This CDR3 region has 16 residues. V was pared by 3 bases and J by 0 bases, with 12 bases between.

The V and J genes are TRBV2 and TRBJ1-2; maybe TRBD1 (5 bases). Trimming stripped 5 bases from V and 5 bases from J, with 18 bases between. Germline values: CDR1 SNHLY, CDR2 FYNNEI. CDR3 length equals 15 residues. DNA for the CDR3: TGTGCCAGCAGTCAACAGACAGCGTTACTTTATGGCTACACCTTC. Protein sequence: CASSQQTALLYGYTF.

The V call is TRBV4-1, the J call TRBJ1-5; D gene unclear. Germline-derived CDR1 and CDR2 are MGHRA and YSYEKL. V was trimmed by 3 bases and J by 4 bases, leaving 13 bases between them. This CDR3 region has 15 residues. The CDR3 here is CASSHPARGNQPQHF. Here the CDR3 DNA reads TGCGCCAGCAGCCACCCCGCTCGGGGAAATCAGCCCCAGCATTTT.

There are a few counts of this clone. This CDR3 is also generated by other DNA sequences in the sample. This chain joins TRBV4-1 and TRBJ2-2; D may be TRBD2 (6 bases). Germline CDR1 reads MGHRA; CDR2 reads YSYEKL. Trimming stripped 4 bases from V and 4 bases from J, with 7 bases between. This CDR3 has 13 amino acids. CDR3 in DNA: TGCGCCAGCAGCCCGGAGGGCACCGGGGAGCTGTTTTTT. It codes for CASSPEGTGELFF.

The J gene is TRBJ2-1, the V gene TRBV6-5; 9 bases line up with TRBD1. The J segment lost 6 bases and the V segment lost 6 bases, leaving 9 bases of the junction unmatched. The CDR3 extends over 15 amino acids. Germline V lookup: CDR1 MNHEY, CDR2 SVGAGI. The CDR3 loop is CASSRVMTGGNEQFF. The CDR3 DNA is TGTGCCAGCAGCCGGGTTATGACAGGGGGCAATGAGCAGTTCTTC.

This clone was detected only once. The chain recombines TRBV28 with TRBJ2-1; 9 bases line up with TRBD2. Germline CDR1 is MDHEN and CDR2 is SYDVKM. Germline trimming cut 5 bases from V and 7 bases from J; bases unmatched to any gene: 12. The CDR3 extends over 16 amino acids. This CDR3 reads CASSLLRGRAKNEQFF. The CDR3 DNA is TGTGCCAGCAGTCTGCTCCGCGGGAGGGCGAAGAATGAGCAGTTCTTC.

The rearrangement uses TRBV19 and TRBJ2-7; D is possibly TRBD2 (5 bases). In germline, CDR1 is LNHDA, CDR2 SQIVND (reference sequence). V lost 3 bases and J 6 bases, leaving 15 bases between the germline ends. The CDR3 runs 14 residues. The CDR3 nucleotides read TGTGCCAGTAGTATGTCGCTAGGAGGAGGCGAGCAGTACTTC. This encodes CASSMSLGGGEQYF.

This clone turned up a few times. This chain links TRBV30 with TRBJ1-3; no reliable D call. Trimming took off 4 bases at V and 1 base at J, with 8 bases between the two ends. The germline V gene encodes CDR1 GTSNPN and CDR2 SVGIG (reference sequence). The CDR3 spans 13 residues. The CDR3 nucleotides are TGTGCCTGGAACGGGTTTTCTGGAAACACCATATATTTT. This encodes CAWNGFSGNTIYF.

The chain couples TRBV6-5 to TRBJ2-3; D might be TRBD1 (5 bases). The CDR3 is 14 amino acids. Per the germline V gene, CDR1 is MNHEY and CDR2 is SVGAGI. Trimming took 4 bases from V and 6 from J, leaving 14 bases between them. The CDR3 loop reads CASSLGLTADTQYF. CDR3 DNA sequence: TGTGCCAGCAGTTTGGGGCTGACGGCGGATACGCAGTATTTT.

The chain's CDR3 is CASSQGGQTFRGYTF. The CDR3 nucleotides are TGTGCCAGCAGCCAAGGGGGACAGACTTTTAGGGGCTACACCTTC. This sequence joins TRBV3-1 (or the pseudogene TRBV3-2) and TRBJ1-2; TRBD1 matches at 7 bases. Germline CDR1 reads LGHDT; CDR2 reads YNNKEL (reference sequence). The V and J ends lost 1 base and 8 bases, in that order; junction bases with no gene match: 10. CDR3 size: 15 residues.